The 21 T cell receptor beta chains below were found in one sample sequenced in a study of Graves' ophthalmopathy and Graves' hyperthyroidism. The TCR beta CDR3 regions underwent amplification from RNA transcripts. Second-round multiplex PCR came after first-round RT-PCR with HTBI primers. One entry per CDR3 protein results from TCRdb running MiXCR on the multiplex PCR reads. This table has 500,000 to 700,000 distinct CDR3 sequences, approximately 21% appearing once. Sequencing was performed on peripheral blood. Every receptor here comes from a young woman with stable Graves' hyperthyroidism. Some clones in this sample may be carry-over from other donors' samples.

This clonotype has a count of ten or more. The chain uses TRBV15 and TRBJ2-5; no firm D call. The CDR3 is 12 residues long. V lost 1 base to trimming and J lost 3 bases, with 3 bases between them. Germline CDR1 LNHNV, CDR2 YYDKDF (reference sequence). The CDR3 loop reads CATSRVKETQYF. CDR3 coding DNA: TGTGCCACCAGCAGAGTAAAAGAGACCCAGTACTTC.

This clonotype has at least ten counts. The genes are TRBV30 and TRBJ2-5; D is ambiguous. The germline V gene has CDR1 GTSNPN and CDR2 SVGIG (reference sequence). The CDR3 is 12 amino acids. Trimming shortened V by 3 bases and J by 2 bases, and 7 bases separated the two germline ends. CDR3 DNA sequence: TGTGCCTGGAGCCGCGGACAAGAGACCCAGTACTTC. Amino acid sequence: CAWSRGQETQYF.

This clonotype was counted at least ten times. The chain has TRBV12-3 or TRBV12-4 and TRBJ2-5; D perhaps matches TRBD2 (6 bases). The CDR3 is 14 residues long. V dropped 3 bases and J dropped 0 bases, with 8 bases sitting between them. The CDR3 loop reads CASSLAGYQETQYF. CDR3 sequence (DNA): TGTGCCAGCAGTTTGGCGGGATACCAAGAGACCCAGTACTTC.

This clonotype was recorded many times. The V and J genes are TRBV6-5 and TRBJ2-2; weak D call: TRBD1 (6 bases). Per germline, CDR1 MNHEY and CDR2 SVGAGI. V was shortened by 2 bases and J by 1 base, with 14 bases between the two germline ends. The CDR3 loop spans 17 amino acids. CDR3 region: CASSYALMTGNTGELFF. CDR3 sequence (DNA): TGTGCCAGCAGTTACGCCCTGATGACAGGGAACACCGGGGAGCTGTTTTTT.

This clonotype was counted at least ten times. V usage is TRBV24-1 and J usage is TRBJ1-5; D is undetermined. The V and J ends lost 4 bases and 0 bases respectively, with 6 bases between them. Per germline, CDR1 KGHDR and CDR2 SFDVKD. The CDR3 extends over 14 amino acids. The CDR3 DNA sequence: TGTGCCACCAGTGAGCAGTATAGCAATCAGCCCCAGCATTTT. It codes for CATSEQYSNQPQHF.

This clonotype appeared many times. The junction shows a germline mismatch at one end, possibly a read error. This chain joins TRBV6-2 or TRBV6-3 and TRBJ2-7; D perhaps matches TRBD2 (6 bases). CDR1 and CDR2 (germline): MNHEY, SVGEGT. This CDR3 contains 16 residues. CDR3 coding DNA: TGTGCCAGCAATTACGGCGGGACCCGAAAATCCTACGAGCAGTACTTC. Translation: CASNYGGTRKSYEQYF.

This CDR3 is CASARTGGSAEAFF. CDR3 coding DNA: TGTGCCAGCGCCCGGACAGGGGGCTCAGCTGAAGCTTTCTTT. The V gene is TRBV19, the J gene TRBJ1-1; 11 bases line up with TRBD1. The length of the CDR3 is 14 residues. J gave up 6 bases and V 9 bases, and 9 bases lay outside the gene matches. The germline V gene encodes CDR1 LNHDA and CDR2 SQIVND (reference sequence).

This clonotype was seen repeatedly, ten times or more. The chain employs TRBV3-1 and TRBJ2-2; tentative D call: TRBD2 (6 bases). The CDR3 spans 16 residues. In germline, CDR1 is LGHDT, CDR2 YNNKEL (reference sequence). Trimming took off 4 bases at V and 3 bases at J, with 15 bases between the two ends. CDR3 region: CASSRRGTSDTGELFF. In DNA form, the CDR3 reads TGTGCCAGCAGCCGAAGAGGGACTTCCGACACCGGGGAGCTGTTTTTT.

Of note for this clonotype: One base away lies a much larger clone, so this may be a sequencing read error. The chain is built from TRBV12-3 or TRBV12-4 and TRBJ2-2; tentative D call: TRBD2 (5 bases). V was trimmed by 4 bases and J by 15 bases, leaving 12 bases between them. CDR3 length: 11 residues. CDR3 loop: CASSSSHVVFF. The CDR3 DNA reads TGTGCCAGCAGTTCTAGCCACGTCGTGTTTTTT.

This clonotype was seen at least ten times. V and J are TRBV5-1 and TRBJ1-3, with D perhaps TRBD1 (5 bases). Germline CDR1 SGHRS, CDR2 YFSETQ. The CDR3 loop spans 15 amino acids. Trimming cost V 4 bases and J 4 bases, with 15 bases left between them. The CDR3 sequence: CASSLYGDSGNTIYF. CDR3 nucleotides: TGCGCCAGCAGCCTCTACGGGGACTCGGGAAACACCATATATTTT.

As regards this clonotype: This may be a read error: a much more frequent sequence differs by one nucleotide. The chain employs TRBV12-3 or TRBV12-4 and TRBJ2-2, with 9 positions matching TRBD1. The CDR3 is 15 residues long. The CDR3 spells CASSGTGILGGELCF. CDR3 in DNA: TGTGCCAGCAGCGGGACAGGGATCCTCGGCGGGGAGCTGTGTTTT.

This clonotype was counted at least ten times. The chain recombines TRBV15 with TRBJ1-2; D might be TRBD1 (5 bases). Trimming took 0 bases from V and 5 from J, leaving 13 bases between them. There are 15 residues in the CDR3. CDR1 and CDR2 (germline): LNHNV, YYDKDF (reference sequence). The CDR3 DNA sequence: TGTGCCACCAGCAGAGATCTCGGAGGGGAATATGGCTACACCTTC. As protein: CATSRDLGGEYGYTF.

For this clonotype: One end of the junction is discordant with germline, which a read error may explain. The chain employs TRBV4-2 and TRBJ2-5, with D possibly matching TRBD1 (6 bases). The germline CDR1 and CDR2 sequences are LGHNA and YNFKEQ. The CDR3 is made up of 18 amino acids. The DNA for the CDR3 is TGTGCCAGCAGCCAAGACTTACGATTGGACAGCTTCCAAGAGACCCGGTACTTC. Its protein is CASSQDLRLDSFQETRYF.

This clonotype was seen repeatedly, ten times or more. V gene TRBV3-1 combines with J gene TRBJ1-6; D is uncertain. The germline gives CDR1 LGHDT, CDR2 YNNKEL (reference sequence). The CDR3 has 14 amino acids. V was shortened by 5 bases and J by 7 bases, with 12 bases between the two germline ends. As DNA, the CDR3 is TGTGCCAGCAGCACGACACCTACCAATTCACCCCTCCACTTT. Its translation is CASSTTPTNSPLHF.

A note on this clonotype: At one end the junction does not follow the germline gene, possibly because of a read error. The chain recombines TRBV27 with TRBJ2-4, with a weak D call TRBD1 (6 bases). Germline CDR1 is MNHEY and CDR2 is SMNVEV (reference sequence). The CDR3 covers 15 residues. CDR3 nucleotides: TGTGCCAGCAGTTTTCTGGCGCCGGGACAAAGCATTAAGTACTTC. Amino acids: CASSFLAPGQSIKYF.

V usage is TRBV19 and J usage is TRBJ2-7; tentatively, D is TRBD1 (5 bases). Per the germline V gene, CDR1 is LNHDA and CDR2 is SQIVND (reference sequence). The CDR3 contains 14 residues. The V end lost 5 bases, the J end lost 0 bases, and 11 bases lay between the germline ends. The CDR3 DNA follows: TGTGCCAGTAGTGAACAGGCGCTCTCCTACGAGCAGTACTTC. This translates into CASSEQALSYEQYF.

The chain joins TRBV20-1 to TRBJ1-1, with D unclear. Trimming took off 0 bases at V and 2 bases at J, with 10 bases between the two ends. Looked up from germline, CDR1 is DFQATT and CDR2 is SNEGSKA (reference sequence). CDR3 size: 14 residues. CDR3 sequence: CSAREARHNTEAFF. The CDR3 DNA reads TGCAGTGCTAGAGAGGCCAGACACAACACTGAAGCTTTCTTT.

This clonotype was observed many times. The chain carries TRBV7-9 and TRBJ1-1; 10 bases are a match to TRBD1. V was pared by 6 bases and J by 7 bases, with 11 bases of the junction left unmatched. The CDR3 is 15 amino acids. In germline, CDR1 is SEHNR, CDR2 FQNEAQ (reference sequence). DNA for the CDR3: TGTGCCAGCAGGGCTACCGGGACAGGGGTTGGTGAAGCTTTCTTT. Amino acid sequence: CASRATGTGVGEAFF.

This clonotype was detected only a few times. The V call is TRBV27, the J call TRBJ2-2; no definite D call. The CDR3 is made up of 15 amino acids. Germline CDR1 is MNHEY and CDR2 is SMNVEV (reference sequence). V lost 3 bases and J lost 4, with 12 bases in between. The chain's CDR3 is CASSFLAVGTGELFF. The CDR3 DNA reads TGTGCCAGCAGTTTCTTGGCGGTAGGCACCGGGGAGCTGTTTTTT.

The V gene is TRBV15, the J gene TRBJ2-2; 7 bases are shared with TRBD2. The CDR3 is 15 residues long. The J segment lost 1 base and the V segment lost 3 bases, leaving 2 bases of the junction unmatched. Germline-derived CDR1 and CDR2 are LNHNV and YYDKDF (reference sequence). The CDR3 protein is CATSRPSGNTGELFF. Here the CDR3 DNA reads TGTGCCACCAGCAGGCCTAGCGGGAACACCGGGGAGCTGTTTTTT.

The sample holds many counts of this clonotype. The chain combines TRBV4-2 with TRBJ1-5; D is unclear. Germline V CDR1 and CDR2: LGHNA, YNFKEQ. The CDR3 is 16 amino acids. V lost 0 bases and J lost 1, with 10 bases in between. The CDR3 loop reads CASSQEWGMSNQPQHF. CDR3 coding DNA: TGTGCCAGCAGCCAAGAATGGGGAATGAGCAATCAGCCCCAGCATTTT.